These 10 T cell receptor beta chains originate from one sample sequenced in a study of OX40 agonist ivuxolimab in advanced cancers. Profiled with immunoSEQ multiplex PCR; TCRdb holds only in-frame clones, not every one. The sample shows around 67,000 clones, about 85% of them seen only once. The sequenced sample was CD4+ or CD8+ T cells sorted from blood, obtained in a trial of the OX40 agonist ivuxolimab. These receptors originate from an adult with an advanced solid tumor such as melanoma, head and neck, liver or kidney cancer.

This chain uses TRBV4-1 with TRBJ2-1; the match to TRBD2 covers 8 bases. The CDR3 loop spans 16 amino acids. Germline lookup yields CDR1 MGHRA and CDR2 YSYEKL. V shed 4 bases and J 9 bases; nucleotides not matched to a gene: 14. The CDR3 sequence: CASSRLPGLGRREQFF. The CDR3 DNA reads TGCGCCAGCAGCCGGCTCCCGGGACTAGGCCGGCGTGAGCAGTTCTTC.

The chain joins TRBV2 to TRBJ1-1; TRBD1 is a possible D gene (6 bases). Trimming pared 6 bases from V and 1 base from J, leaving 15 bases between. The CDR3 is 15 amino acids. Germline CDR1 reads SNHLY; CDR2 reads FYNNEI. The CDR3 DNA follows: TGTGCCAGCAGAATTAGACAGGAAAGGAACACTGAAGCTTTCTTT. Encoded protein: CASRIRQERNTEAFF.

This chain uses TRBV6-6 with TRBJ2-7; TRBD1 is a possible D gene (5 bases). The CDR3 has 13 amino acids. CDR1 is MNHNY and CDR2 is SVGAGI in the germline V gene (reference sequence). V lost 1 base, J lost 3 bases, and 7 bases lay in between. CDR3 sequence (DNA): TGTGCCAGCAGTTACTTCGACAGCTACGAGCAGTACTTC. Translated: CASSYFDSYEQYF.

The chain joins TRBV9 to TRBJ2-1; possibly TRBD2 for D (5 bases). Per germline, CDR1 SGDLS and CDR2 YYNGEE. Trimming removed 0 bases at V and 3 bases at J, with 10 bases between. This CDR3 has 15 amino acids. The CDR3 nucleotides read TGTGCCAGCAGCGTAGACAGCGGCCGCTACAATGAGCAGTTCTTC. Translation gives CASSVDSGRYNEQFF.

This clone came up a few times. The chain employs TRBV27 and TRBJ2-7; the D gene is possibly TRBD1 (6 bases). Germline V CDR1 and CDR2: MNHEY, SMNVEV (reference sequence). The V and J ends lost 1 base and 3 bases respectively, with 13 bases between them. The CDR3 totals 15 residues. DNA of the CDR3: TGTGCCAGCAGTTTATTCTACCGACAGGACTACGAGCAGTACTTC. Its protein is CASSLFYRQDYEQYF.

V is TRBV18 and J is TRBJ1-2, with D hard to call. Trimming shortened V by 3 bases and J by 4 bases, and 9 bases separated the two germline ends. This CDR3 comprises 13 residues. CDR1 and CDR2 (germline): KGHSH, LQKENI. The CDR3 bases are TGTGCCAGCTCACCCTGGGTTTCCTATGGCTACACCTTC. The encoded protein is CASSPWVSYGYTF.

The rearrangement links TRBV7-9 to TRBJ1-4, with no clear D. This CDR3 has 12 amino acids. The germline V and J ends were trimmed by 2 bases and 8 bases, with 6 bases remaining between them. Germline V gene lookup returns CDR1 SEHNR and CDR2 FQNEAQ (reference sequence). The CDR3 spells CASSLLGEKLFF. The CDR3 nucleotides read TGTGCCAGCAGCTTATTGGGGGAAAAACTGTTTTTT.

This sequence joins TRBV5-1 and TRBJ2-1; D may be TRBD2 (6 bases). Trimming took 0 bases from V and 8 from J, leaving 15 bases between them. Germline V lookup: CDR1 SGHRS, CDR2 YFSETQ. The CDR3 extends over 15 amino acids. Here the CDR3 DNA reads TGCGCCAGCAGCTTGGTCGGGAGTAACTGGGATGAGCAGTTCTTC. It translates to CASSLVGSNWDEQFF. Full variable domain (rest looked up from reference TRBV5-1 and TRBJ2-1): KAGVTQTPRYLIKTRGQQVTLSCSPISGHRSVSWYQQTPGQGLQFLFEYFSETQRNKGNFPGRFSGRQFSNSRSEMNVSTLELGDSALYLCASSLVGSNWDEQFFGPGTRLTVL.

V and J are TRBV5-4 and TRBJ2-5, with TRBD1 as a possible D gene (5 bases). V lost 0 bases, J lost 5 bases, and 17 bases lay in between. CDR3 length: 16 amino acids. CDR1 and CDR2 from the germline V gene are SGHNT and YYREEE (reference sequence). The chain's CDR3 is CASSLGMTERKETQYF. The CDR3 DNA reads as TGTGCCAGCAGCTTGGGGATGACAGAGAGGAAGGAGACCCAGTACTTC.

In DNA, the CDR3 is TGTGCCAGCACCCAAGCTGGGGACCGGAACACCGGGGAGCTGTTTTTT. Amino acids: CASTQAGDRNTGELFF. The V call is TRBV2, the J call TRBJ2-2; TRBD1 or TRBD2 may be the D gene (5 bases each). V was trimmed by 7 bases and J by 1 base, leaving 16 bases between them. The CDR3 is 16 amino acids. Germline CDR1 is SNHLY and CDR2 is FYNNEI. The full variable domain, its missing parts supplied by reference TRBV2 and TRBJ2-2, is EPEVTQTPSHQVTQMGQEVILRCVPISNHLYFYWYRQILGQKVEFLVSFYNNEISEKSEIFDDQFSVERPDGSNFTLKIRSTKLEDSAMYFCASTQAGDRNTGELFFGEGSRLTVL.